This T cell receptor beta chain was sequenced for a study of T cells in localized non-small cell lung cancer. Regarding the study as a whole: Uninvolved adjacent lung had higher T cell clonality than tumor and all other tissues.

The CDR3 runs 16 residues. Looked up from germline, CDR1 is SGDLS and CDR2 is YYNGEE. V lost 4 bases, J lost 5 bases, and 16 bases lay in between. Clones were sequenced by immunoSEQ multiplex PCR, and TCRdb holds only the in-frame ones, with some missing. This table holds roughly 72,000 clones, 80% found once. Note on this clone: Antigen specificity is unknown.

The source is a female donor older than 55 with stage I lung adenocarcinoma. The V gene is TRBV9, the J gene TRBJ1-6, with unresolved D. Source: peripheral blood, taken before any cancer treatment. The CDR3 sequence is CASSPEGRDNNSPLHF. In DNA form, the CDR3 reads TGTGCCAGCAGCCCCGAGGGTAGGGATAATAATTCACCCCTCCACTTT. Drawing the rest from reference TRBV9 and TRBJ1-6, the complete variable domain is DSGVTQTPKHLITATGQRVTLRCSPRSGDLSVYWYQQSLDQGLQFLIQYYNGEERAKGNILERFSAQQFPDLHSELNLSSLELGDSALYFCASSPEGRDNNSPLHFGNGTRLTVT.